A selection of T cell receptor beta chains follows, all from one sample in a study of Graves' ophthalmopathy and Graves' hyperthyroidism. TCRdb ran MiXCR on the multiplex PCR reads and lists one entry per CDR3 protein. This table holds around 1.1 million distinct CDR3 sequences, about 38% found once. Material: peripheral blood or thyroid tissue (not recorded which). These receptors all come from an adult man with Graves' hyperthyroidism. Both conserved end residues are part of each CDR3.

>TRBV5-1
CASSVTIQDRYSYEQYF
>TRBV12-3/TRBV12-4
CASGRDGFAGELFF
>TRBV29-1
CSDIGTSFMNTEAFF
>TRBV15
CATSHILSGTASVGEKLFF
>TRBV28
CASSMGLAGGETQYF
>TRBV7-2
CASSANSHANVLTF
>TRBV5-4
CASSLVAGALGSYEQYF
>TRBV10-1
CASSDEGSGSYEQYF
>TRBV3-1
CASSRAETNNGYTF
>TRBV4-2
CASSQTGEETQYF
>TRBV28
CASSSRLGRHTEAFF
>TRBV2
CASSELINQPQHF